The 27 T cell receptor beta chains below were found in one sample sequenced in a study of cytotoxic CD8 clonotypes in ibrutinib-treated CLL. Sequenced by immunoSEQ multiplex PCR; TCRdb stores in-frame clones only, minus some. Of 70,000 to 85,000 clones detected, 75% to 85% appear once; the ten largest clones hold roughly 7.7%. The source material was PBMCs, sampled at disease progression, from a patient treated with ibrutinib. The receptors were gathered from a human donor with chronic lymphocytic leukemia.

This clone was picked up a small number of times. V is TRBV7-9 and J is TRBJ1-2; maybe TRBD1 (5 bases). V was shortened by 2 bases and J by 7 bases, with 8 bases between the two germline ends. The CDR3 totals 12 residues. Germline values: CDR1 SEHNR, CDR2 FQNEAQ (reference sequence). CDR3 in DNA: TGTGCCAGCAGCTTAATAGGGACTGGCTACACCTTC. Its protein product is CASSLIGTGYTF.

This clone was detected a few times. For the CDR3, the DNA is TGTGCCAGCAGCTTAGCTACGGGACACCCCGCGAACACCGGGGAGCTGTTTTTT. It is translated as CASSLATGHPANTGELFF. The rearrangement uses TRBV11-1 and TRBJ2-2, with a weak D call TRBD1 (6 bases). With 0 bases removed from V and 0 bases from J, the gap between germline ends came to 14 bases. The CDR3 sequence is 18 residues long. The germline V gene encodes CDR1 SGHAT and CDR2 FQDESV (reference sequence).

The chain uses TRBV20-1 and TRBJ1-1, with D unresolved. V was trimmed by 6 bases and J by 11 bases, leaving 10 bases between them. CDR1 and CDR2 (germline): DFQATT, SNEGSKA (reference sequence). This CDR3 has 9 amino acids. In DNA form, the CDR3 reads TGCAGTGCAGGATACTGGGCTTTCTTT. This translates into CSAGYWAFF.

A single count supports this clone. This chain uses TRBV6-5 with TRBJ1-1; D gene ambiguous. The germline V and J ends were trimmed by 4 bases and 0 bases, with 12 bases remaining between them. Germline values: CDR1 MNHEY, CDR2 SVGAGI. This CDR3 is 15 amino acids long. CDR3 DNA sequence: TGTGCCAGCAGTTTCCTCGGGCAATTGAACACTGAAGCTTTCTTT. It codes for CASSFLGQLNTEAFF.

The gene calls are TRBV6-4 and TRBJ1-5, with D unclear. Deletions cut 0 bases from V and 5 bases from J, with 5 bases between. The CDR3 covers 13 residues. Germline assignment: CDR1 MRHNA and CDR2 SNTAGT. The DNA of the CDR3 is TGTGCCAGCAGTGACTCGAAGCATCAGCCCCAGCATTTT. Amino acid sequence: CASSDSKHQPQHF.

V and J are TRBV5-6 and TRBJ2-7; D might be TRBD2 (6 bases). The V end lost 3 bases, the J end lost 7 bases, and 14 bases lay between the germline ends. The CDR3 spans 13 residues. CDR1 is SGHDT and CDR2 is YYEEEE in the germline V gene. The CDR3 reads CASSSGLPKEQYF. CDR3 DNA sequence: TGTGCCAGCAGCTCGGGACTCCCTAAAGAGCAGTACTTC.

The chain combines TRBV19 with TRBJ1-1; 7 bases map to TRBD1. This CDR3 is built from 12 residues. Trimming removed 11 bases from V and 9 bases from J; junction bases left unmatched: 12. Looked up from germline, CDR1 is LNHDA and CDR2 is SQIVND (reference sequence). The CDR3 reads CASRALRGKAFF. CDR3 coding DNA: TGTGCCTCCCGGGCCCTCAGGGGGAAAGCTTTCTTT.

V is TRBV11-2 and J is TRBJ2-7; 10 positions agree with TRBD1. With V trimmed by 0 bases and J by 7 bases, 6 bases remained unmatched. The germline gives CDR1 SGHAT, CDR2 FQNNGV. CDR3 length: 15 amino acids. CDR3: CASSLEGQGRGEQYF. Here the CDR3 DNA reads TGTGCCAGCAGCTTAGAGGGACAGGGGAGAGGTGAGCAGTACTTC.

The genes are TRBV28 and TRBJ2-7; 7 bases agree with TRBD2. The CDR3 has 13 residues. CDR1 and CDR2 (germline): MDHEN, SYDVKM. Losses at the gene ends were 8 bases for V and 0 bases for J; bases not matched to a gene: 4. CDR3 in amino acids: CASWGGVSYEQYF. For the CDR3, the DNA is TGTGCCAGCTGGGGGGGAGTCTCCTACGAGCAGTACTTC.

The rearrangement uses TRBV5-1 and TRBJ1-3; D is possibly TRBD1 (6 bases). The ends were cut back, 2 bases at V and 4 bases at J, with 13 bases in the middle. CDR3 length: 15 amino acids. Germline lookup yields CDR1 SGHRS and CDR2 YFSETQ. The CDR3 sequence: CASSFSGGVGNTIYF. The CDR3, as DNA: TGCGCCAGCAGCTTCTCCGGGGGCGTGGGAAACACCATATATTTT. Full variable domain (missing parts from reference TRBV5-1 and TRBJ1-3): KAGVTQTPRYLIKTRGQQVTLSCSPISGHRSVSWYQQTPGQGLQFLFEYFSETQRNKGNFPGRFSGRQFSNSRSEMNVSTLELGDSALYLCASSFSGGVGNTIYFGEGSWLTVV.

The rearrangement uses TRBV5-1 and TRBJ1-3; D gene unclear. Germline CDR1 reads SGHRS; CDR2 reads YFSETQ. V was clipped by 2 bases and J by 6 bases, with 9 bases between them. The CDR3 consists of 13 residues. CDR3 sequence reads: CASSFDGQNTIYF. CDR3 sequence (DNA): TGCGCCAGCAGCTTCGATGGCCAAAACACCATATATTTT.

The rearrangement links TRBV19 to TRBJ2-5, with D possibly TRBD2 on 5 matching bases. V lost 7 bases to trimming and J lost 5 bases, with 17 bases between them. The germline V gene encodes CDR1 LNHDA and CDR2 SQIVND (reference sequence). CDR3 length: 14 residues. The CDR3: CASTGNTGRETQYF. CDR3 sequence (DNA): TGTGCCAGTACCGGGAACACGGGCAGGGAGACCCAGTACTTC. Full variable domain (missing parts from reference TRBV19 and TRBJ2-5): DGGITQSPKYLFRKEGQNVTLSCEQNLNHDAMYWYRQDPGQGLRLIYYSQIVNDFQKGDIAEGYSVSREKKESFPLTVTSAQKNPTAFYLCASTGNTGRETQYFGPGTRLLVL.

The V and J genes are TRBV4-1 and TRBJ1-1; D is unclear. V lost 0 bases, J lost 0 bases, and 8 bases lay in between. The CDR3 contains 15 residues. Germline CDR1 and CDR2: MGHRA and YSYEKL. CDR3 nucleotide sequence: TGCGCCAGCAGCCAAGATCGGTCGGTGAACACTGAAGCTTTCTTT. Its protein is CASSQDRSVNTEAFF.

In this sample, this clone turned up a few times. This sequence joins TRBV7-6 and TRBJ1-2; TRBD1 matches 10 bases. This CDR3 has 15 amino acids. Germline V gene data show CDR1 as SGHVS and CDR2 as FNYEAQ. Trimming took 4 bases from V and 4 from J; bases not matched to a gene: 6. The CDR3 DNA sequence: TGTGCCAGCAGCTCAGTAGGACAGGGGGTCTATGGCTACACCTTC. Translated, it gives CASSSVGQGVYGYTF.

J is TRBJ1-6 and V is TRBV28; D unclear. The length of the CDR3 is 16 residues. Trimming removed 8 bases at V and 0 bases at J, with 14 bases between. Germline CDR1 is MDHEN and CDR2 is SYDVKM. DNA for the CDR3: TGTGCCAGCGGTGTTGGCGGCAGCTCCTATAATTCACCCCTCCACTTT. It codes for CASGVGGSSYNSPLHF.

J is TRBJ2-1 and V is TRBV18, with 8 bases matching TRBD1. The germline V gene encodes CDR1 KGHSH and CDR2 LQKENI. The CDR3 totals 14 residues. Trimming at V came to 0 bases and at J to 14 bases, leaving 9 bases not matched to a gene. The CDR3 is CASSPPYSGQGKFF. The CDR3 DNA follows: TGTGCCAGCTCACCACCGTATTCTGGACAGGGAAAGTTCTTC.

This clone turned up a few times. V gene TRBV19 combines with J gene TRBJ1-2; D is unresolved. Trimming removed 1 base at V and 0 bases at J, with 12 bases between. Germline V CDR1 and CDR2: LNHDA, SQIVND (reference sequence). This CDR3 region has 16 residues. This CDR3 is CASSIGAGSTNYGYTF. In DNA form, the CDR3 reads TGTGCCAGTAGTATAGGGGCGGGCTCAACTAACTATGGCTACACCTTC.

The chain recombines TRBV2 with TRBJ1-4, with 7 bases fitting TRBD1. CDR1 is SNHLY, CDR2 FYNNEI, per germline. The CDR3 extends over 15 amino acids. With 2 bases clipped from V and 4 bases from J, the junction kept 4 bases outside the gene matches. CDR3 residues: CASSESGGRNEKLFF. Written as DNA, the CDR3 is TGTGCCAGCAGTGAATCAGGGGGTCGTAATGAAAAACTGTTTTTT.

This chain connects TRBV9 to TRBJ1-3; no firm D call. CDR1 is SGDLS and CDR2 is YYNGEE in the germline V gene. V gave up 4 bases and J gave up 0 bases, with 8 bases separating them. The CDR3 spans 14 residues. CDR3 bases: TGTGCCAGCAGCCCGGTCTTCTCTGGAAACACCATATATTTT. Encoded protein: CASSPVFSGNTIYF. Full variable domain (rest looked up from reference TRBV9 and TRBJ1-3): DSGVTQTPKHLITATGQRVTLRCSPRSGDLSVYWYQQSLDQGLQFLIQYYNGEERAKGNILERFSAQQFPDLHSELNLSSLELGDSALYFCASSPVFSGNTIYFGEGSWLTVV.

This rearrangement joins TRBV7-9 to TRBJ1-2; 8 bases map to TRBD1. The V gene end was trimmed by 1 base and the J gene end by 2 bases; junction bases not matched to a gene: 9. Germline V gene sequence: CDR1 SEHNR, CDR2 FQNEAQ (reference sequence). The CDR3 extends over 17 amino acids. The CDR3 nucleotides are TGTGCCAGCAGCTTAGATCTCGGGACAGGCAGAAACTATGGCTACACCTTC. The encoded protein is CASSLDLGTGRNYGYTF.

V and J are TRBV5-6 and TRBJ2-5, with TRBD1 matching 8 bases. V lost 3 bases, J lost 6 bases, and 7 bases stayed unmatched. Germline CDR1 reads SGHDT; CDR2 reads YYEEEE. The CDR3 is made up of 14 amino acids. CDR3 sequence (DNA): TGTGCCAGCAGCTCAACCACAGGGGGTAAGACCCAGTACTTC. As protein: CASSSTTGGKTQYF.

The chain carries TRBV5-6 and TRBJ2-2; 8 bases line up with TRBD1. Germline values: CDR1 SGHDT, CDR2 YYEEEE. The CDR3 is 17 amino acids. V trimming: 4 bases; J trimming: 4 bases; junction bases outside the gene matches: 12. The CDR3 sequence: CASSKRLDRDSTGELFF. CDR3 nucleotide sequence: TGTGCCAGCAGCAAACGCCTGGACAGGGATTCCACCGGGGAGCTGTTTTTT.

V usage is TRBV28 and J usage is TRBJ1-1, with D unclear. V lost 2 bases, J lost 0 bases, and 10 bases lay in between. There are 15 residues in the CDR3. The V gene's germline CDR1 is MDHEN and CDR2 SYDVKM. CDR3 loop: CASSLKGRLNTEAFF. The CDR3 DNA reads TGTGCCAGCAGTTTAAAGGGCCGGTTGAACACTGAAGCTTTCTTT. Complete variable domain (other parts from reference TRBV28 and TRBJ1-1): DVKVTQSSRYLVKRTGEKVFLECVQDMDHENMFWYRQDPGLGLRLIYFSYDVKMKEKGDIPEGYSVSREKKERFSLILESASTNQTSMYLCASSLKGRLNTEAFFGQGTRLTVV.

This clone has a handful of counts. The gene calls are TRBV7-9 and TRBJ1-4; D possibly corresponds to TRBD1 (5 bases). The germline V gene encodes CDR1 SEHNR and CDR2 FQNEAQ (reference sequence). Between the trimmed V and J ends, which lost 6 bases and 0 bases, there was a span of 11 bases. The CDR3 is 15 amino acids. As DNA, the CDR3 is TGTGCCAGCAGTCTCTCAGGGACAACTAATGAAAAACTGTTTTTT. Translated, it gives CASSLSGTTNEKLFF.

This clone was detected a few times. The CDR3 nucleotides are TGTGCCAGCAGAGTAGGACTAGCGAGAACAAAAGAGACCCAGTACTTC. Translating gives CASRVGLARTKETQYF. V and J are TRBV2 and TRBJ2-5; 9 bases map to TRBD2. Trimming removed 6 bases from V and 3 bases from J; junction bases left unmatched: 11. CDR3 length equals 16 residues. Looked up from germline, CDR1 is SNHLY and CDR2 is FYNNEI.

In its sample, this clone was seen once. The chain is built from TRBV7-2 and TRBJ1-2; no reliable D call. The germline V gene has CDR1 SGHTA and CDR2 FQGNSA. This CDR3 comprises 16 residues. The V end lost 5 bases, the J end lost 2 bases, and 18 bases lay between the germline ends. In nucleotides, the CDR3 is TGTGCCAGCAGCCGGAGCAGCCACCTTATCAACTATGGCTACACCTTC. Translating it yields CASSRSSHLINYGYTF. The variable domain in full, completed from reference TRBV7-2 and TRBJ1-2, reads GAGVSQSPSNKVTEKGKDVELRCDPISGHTALYWYRQSLGQGLEFLIYFQGNSAPDKSGLPSDRFSAERTGGSVSTLTIQRTQQEDSAVYLCASSRSSHLINYGYTFGSGTRLTVV.

This clone has just one count. The CDR3 protein is CASSLRPEKLFF. CDR3 coding DNA: TGTGCCAGCAGTTTAAGACCAGAAAAACTGTTTTTT. The chain uses TRBV28 and TRBJ1-4, with D unresolved. CDR1 and CDR2 from the germline V gene are MDHEN and SYDVKM. CDR3 length: 12 residues. V was trimmed by 2 bases and J by 8 bases, leaving 6 bases between them.